A single TCR beta chain is shown here with its context. Its cognate antigen is unknown. This sample is drawn from a study of blood T cells in healthy people across ages. Study-level points and caveats: Long-lived donors carried more naive CD4+ cells and greater diversity than aged donors.

Sample-barcoded 5' priming and a J-beta primer mix drove a second PCR of about 7 to 11 cycles. Tagging of each cDNA molecule was performed by a template-switch adaptor with 12 random nucleotides. TCRdb itself ran the 5' RACE reads through MiXCR, one entry per CDR3 protein. The sample carries about 1 million distinct CDR3 sequences, approximately 25% recorded once. Trimming took 2 bases from V and 5 from J, leaving 10 bases between them. The CDR3 runs 14 residues. Germline V gives CDR1 SGHRS, CDR2 YFSETQ. In addition, the sample was reused for a study of T cells of mothers and their children. From that study: Every mother supplied over 9.5 million TCR beta CDR3 reads and every child 2.5 million to 3.5 million. Thymic selection, a shaping force on TCR recombination output, acts similarly in related and unrelated pairs.

What was sequenced was blood. The rearrangement links TRBV5-1 to TRBJ2-2; D is undetermined. The receptor was derived from a girl aged 2-10 years in good health. CDR3 in DNA: TGCGCCAGCAGCTTTGCTAGTGATACCGGGGAGCTGTTTTTT. Translating gives CASSFASDTGELFF.